This T cell receptor beta chain was captured by sequencing in a study of response to subunit inactivated influenza vaccine. A remark on this clonotype: Its antigen is not identified.

Trimming stripped 6 bases from V and 0 bases from J, with 18 bases between. Looked up from germline, CDR1 is MNHEY and CDR2 is SVGEGT. This CDR3 has 17 amino acids. TCRdb processed the RT-PCR reads anew with MiXCR; each CDR3 protein has one entry. Among more than 200,000 distinct CDR3 sequences listed, 12% were seen once. Overall study findings and caveats: That few new T cells are recruited by each seasonal influenza vaccination was the authors' suggestion.

The sequence derives from a man aged 45-65 years who received an inactivated influenza vaccine. The specimen comprised non-naive T cells sorted from PBMCs, sampled 14 to 15 days before vaccination. This chain connects TRBV6-2 or TRBV6-3 to TRBJ2-1; TRBD2 is a possible D gene (6 bases). The CDR3 region has the DNA TGTGCCAGCAGAGATAGATCCGGGACTGGCTCCTACAATGAGCAGTTCTTC. Translating it yields CASRDRSGTGSYNEQFF.